This T cell receptor beta chain was retrieved from a study of T cells in Graves' hyperthyroidism and ophthalmopathy. The CDR3 sequence is 15 residues long. The germline V gene encodes CDR1 SGHTA and CDR2 FQGNSA. In the case of this clonotype: The junction and the germline gene differ at one end; a read error may be behind it.

Drawn at first hyperthyroidism diagnosis, the blood sample preceded any ophthalmopathy symptoms. Isolation of PBMCs was performed on about 10 ml fresh peripheral blood. Using RNA transcripts as the source, TCR beta CDR3 regions were amplified. HTBI primers were the set used in a first-round RT-PCR of the TCR CDR3. TCRdb reprocessed the multiplex PCR reads with MiXCR, giving one entry per CDR3 protein. The sample includes a few hundred thousand distinct CDR3 sequences, approximately 14% seen only once; the top ten take roughly 6.2%. This clonotype was sampled from a young woman with Graves' hyperthyroidism that later progressed to Graves' ophthalmopathy. Sequencing was done on a sample of blood. The gene calls are TRBV7-2 and TRBJ2-1; 10 nucleotides agree with TRBD2. The CDR3 DNA reads TGTGTCAGCAGCTTAGGGCTAGCGGGAGATAATGAGCAGTTCTTC. Translating it yields CVSSLGLAGDNEQFF.